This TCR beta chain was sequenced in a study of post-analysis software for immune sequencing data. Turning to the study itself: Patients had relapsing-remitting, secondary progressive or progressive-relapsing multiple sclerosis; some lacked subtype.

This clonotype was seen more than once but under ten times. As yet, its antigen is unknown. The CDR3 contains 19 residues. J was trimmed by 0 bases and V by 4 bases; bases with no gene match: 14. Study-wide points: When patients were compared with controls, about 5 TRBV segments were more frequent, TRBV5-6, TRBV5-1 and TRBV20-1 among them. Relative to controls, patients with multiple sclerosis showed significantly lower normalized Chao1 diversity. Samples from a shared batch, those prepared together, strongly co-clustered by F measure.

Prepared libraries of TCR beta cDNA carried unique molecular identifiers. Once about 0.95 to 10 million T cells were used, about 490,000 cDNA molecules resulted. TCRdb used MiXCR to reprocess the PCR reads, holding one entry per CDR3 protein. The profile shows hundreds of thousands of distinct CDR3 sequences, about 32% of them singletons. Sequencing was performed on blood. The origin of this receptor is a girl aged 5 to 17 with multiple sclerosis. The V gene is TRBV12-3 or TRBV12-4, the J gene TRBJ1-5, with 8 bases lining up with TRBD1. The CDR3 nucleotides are TGTGCCAGCAGTTCCACAAACTTCAGGGGGCCAAATAGCAATCAGCCCCAGCATTTT. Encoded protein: CASSSTNFRGPNSNQPQHF.